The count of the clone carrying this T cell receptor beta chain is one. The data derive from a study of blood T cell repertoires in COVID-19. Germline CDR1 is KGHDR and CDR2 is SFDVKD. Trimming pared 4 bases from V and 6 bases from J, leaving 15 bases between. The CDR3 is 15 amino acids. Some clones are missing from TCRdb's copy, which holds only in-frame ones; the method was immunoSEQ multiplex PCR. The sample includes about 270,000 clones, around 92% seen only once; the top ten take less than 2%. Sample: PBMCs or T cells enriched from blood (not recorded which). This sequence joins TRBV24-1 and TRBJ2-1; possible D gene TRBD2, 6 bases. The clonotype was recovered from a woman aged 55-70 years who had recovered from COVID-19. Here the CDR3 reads CATSDPSRDSNEQFF. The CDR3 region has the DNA TGTGCCACCAGTGACCCCAGCCGGGACTCCAATGAGCAGTTCTTC.